This T cell receptor (beta chain) is from a study of blood T cell repertoires in COVID-19. Original handling: Nucleated cell number was recorded as an estimate derived from reference gene primer amplification. This table comes from immunoSEQ multiplex PCR, and its TCRdb copy is limited to in-frame clones, with some not included. V, J and clone size reflect that table, while D and trimming were determined from the DNA. The table lists 250,000 to 350,000 clones, roughly nine tenths of them singletons. The study recruited people aged roughly 18 to 89 years across approximately 24 US areas. Symptom resolution, clearance, or two negative PCRs marked the recovered donors of Cohort 3. CDR1 and CDR2 (germline): SGHTA, FQGNSA. V lost 5 bases and J lost 1; bases outside the gene matches: 11. This CDR3 is 16 amino acids long.

The TCR was taken from a woman aged 25 to 39 who had recovered from COVID-19. The source material was PBMCs or T cells enriched from blood (not recorded which). This chain uses TRBV7-2 with TRBJ2-7, with 7 bases lining up with TRBD2. CDR3 nucleotide sequence: TGTGCCAGCAGCCCTCAGTCTAGCGGAGCTTCCTACGAGCAGTACTTC. Translated: CASSPQSSGASYEQYF. Full variable domain (remainder filled in from reference TRBV7-2 and TRBJ2-7): GAGVSQSPSNKVTEKGKDVELRCDPISGHTALYWYRQSLGQGLEFLIYFQGNSAPDKSGLPSDRFSAERTGGSVSTLTIQRTQQEDSAVYLCASSPQSSGASYEQYFGPGTRLTVT.